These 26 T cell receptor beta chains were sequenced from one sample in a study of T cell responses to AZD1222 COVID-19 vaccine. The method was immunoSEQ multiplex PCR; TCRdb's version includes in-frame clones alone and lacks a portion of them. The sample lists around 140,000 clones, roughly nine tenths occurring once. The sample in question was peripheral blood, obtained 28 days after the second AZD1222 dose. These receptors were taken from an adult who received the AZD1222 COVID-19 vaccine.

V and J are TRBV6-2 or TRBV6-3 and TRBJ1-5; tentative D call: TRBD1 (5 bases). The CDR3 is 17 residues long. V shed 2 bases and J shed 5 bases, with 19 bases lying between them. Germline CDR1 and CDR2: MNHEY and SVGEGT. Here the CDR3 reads CASSYAGIQAAHQPQHF. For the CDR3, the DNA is TGTGCCAGCAGTTACGCAGGGATTCAGGCAGCGCATCAGCCCCAGCATTTT.

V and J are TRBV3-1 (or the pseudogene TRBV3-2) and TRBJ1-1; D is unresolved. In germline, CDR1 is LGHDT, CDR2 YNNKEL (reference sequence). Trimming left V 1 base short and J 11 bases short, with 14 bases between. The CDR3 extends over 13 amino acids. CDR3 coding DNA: TGTGCCAGCAGCCAAGGTTCCTTAGGGAATGCTTTCTTT. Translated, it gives CASSQGSLGNAFF.

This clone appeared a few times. The CDR3 DNA reads as TGTGCCAGCAGCTTAGCGCTCGGCGGGAAGACTGAGCAGTTCTTC. Protein product: CASSLALGGKTEQFF. The rearrangement links TRBV7-9 to TRBJ2-1; D perhaps matches TRBD2 (6 bases). V was pared by 0 bases and J by 9 bases, with 15 bases between. CDR1 is SEHNR and CDR2 is FQNEAQ in the germline V gene (reference sequence). This CDR3 comprises 15 residues.

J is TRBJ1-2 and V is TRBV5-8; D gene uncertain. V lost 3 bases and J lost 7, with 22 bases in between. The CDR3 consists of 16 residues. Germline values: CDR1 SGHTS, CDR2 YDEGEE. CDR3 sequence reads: CASSSTPGPIRIGYTF. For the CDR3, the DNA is TGTGCCAGCAGCTCCACCCCAGGACCCATACGTATTGGCTACACCTTC.

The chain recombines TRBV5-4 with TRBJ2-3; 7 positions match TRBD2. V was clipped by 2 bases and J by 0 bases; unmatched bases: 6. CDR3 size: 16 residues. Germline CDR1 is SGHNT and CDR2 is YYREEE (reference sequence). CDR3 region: CASSLNPGGSTDTQYF. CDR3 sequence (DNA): TGTGCCAGCAGCTTAAATCCGGGGGGAAGCACAGATACGCAGTATTTT.

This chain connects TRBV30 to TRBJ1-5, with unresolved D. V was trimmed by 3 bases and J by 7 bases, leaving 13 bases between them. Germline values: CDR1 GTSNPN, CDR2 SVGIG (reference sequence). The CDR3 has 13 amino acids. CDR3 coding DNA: TGTGCCTGGAGCGTGGAAGGTAGGCAGCCCCAGCATTTT. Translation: CAWSVEGRQPQHF.

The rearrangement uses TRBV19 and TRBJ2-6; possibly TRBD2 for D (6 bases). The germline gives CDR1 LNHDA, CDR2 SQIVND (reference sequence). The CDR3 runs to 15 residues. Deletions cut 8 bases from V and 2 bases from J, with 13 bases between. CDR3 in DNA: TGTGCCAGTTCCCCAGGACTAACTGGGGCCAACGTCCTGACTTTC. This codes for CASSPGLTGANVLTF.

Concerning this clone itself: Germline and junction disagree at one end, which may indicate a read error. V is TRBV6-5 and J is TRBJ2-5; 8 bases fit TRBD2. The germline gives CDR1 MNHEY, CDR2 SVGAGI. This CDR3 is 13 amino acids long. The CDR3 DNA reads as TGTGCCAGCAGTTACTCGGGAGCGGGGGATTGGGACTTC. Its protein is CASSYSGAGDWDF.

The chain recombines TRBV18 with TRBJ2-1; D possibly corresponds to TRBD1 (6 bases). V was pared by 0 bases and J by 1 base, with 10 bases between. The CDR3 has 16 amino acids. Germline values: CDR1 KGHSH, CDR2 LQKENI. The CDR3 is CASSPPGRGSYNEQFF. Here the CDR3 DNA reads TGTGCCAGCTCACCACCGGGCAGGGGTTCCTACAATGAGCAGTTCTTC. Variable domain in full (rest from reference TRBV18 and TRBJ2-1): NAGVMQNPRHLVRRRGQEARLRCSPMKGHSHVYWYRQLPEEGLKFMVYLQKENIIDESGMPKERFSAEFPKEGPSILRIQQVVRGDSAAYFCASSPPGRGSYNEQFFGPGTRLTVL.

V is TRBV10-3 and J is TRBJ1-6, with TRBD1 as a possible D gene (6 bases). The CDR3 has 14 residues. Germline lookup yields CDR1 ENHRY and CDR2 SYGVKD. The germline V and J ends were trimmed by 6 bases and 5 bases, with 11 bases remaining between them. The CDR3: CAIRGGANNSPLHF. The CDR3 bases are TGTGCCATCAGGGGGGGGGCCAATAATTCACCCCTCCACTTT.

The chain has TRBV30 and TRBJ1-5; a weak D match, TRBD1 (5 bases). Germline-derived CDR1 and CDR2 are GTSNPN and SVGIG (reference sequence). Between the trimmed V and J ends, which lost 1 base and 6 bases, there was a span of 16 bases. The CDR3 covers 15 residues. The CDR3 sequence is CAWSAPGTSSQPQHF. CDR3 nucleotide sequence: TGTGCCTGGAGTGCGCCAGGGACGTCTTCTCAGCCCCAGCATTTT.

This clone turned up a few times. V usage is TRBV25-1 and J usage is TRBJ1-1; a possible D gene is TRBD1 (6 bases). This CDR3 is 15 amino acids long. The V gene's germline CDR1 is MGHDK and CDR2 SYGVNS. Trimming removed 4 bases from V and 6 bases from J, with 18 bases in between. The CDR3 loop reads CASSAPGGGPSEAFF. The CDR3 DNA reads TGTGCCAGCAGTGCCCCCGGGGGCGGACCTTCTGAAGCTTTCTTT.

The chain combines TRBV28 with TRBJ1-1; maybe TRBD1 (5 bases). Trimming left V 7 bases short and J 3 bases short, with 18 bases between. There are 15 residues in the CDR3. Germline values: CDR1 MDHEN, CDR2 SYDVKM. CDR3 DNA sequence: TGTGCCAGCACCCTATTCAATATCAGGGACACTGAAGCTTTCTTT. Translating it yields CASTLFNIRDTEAFF.

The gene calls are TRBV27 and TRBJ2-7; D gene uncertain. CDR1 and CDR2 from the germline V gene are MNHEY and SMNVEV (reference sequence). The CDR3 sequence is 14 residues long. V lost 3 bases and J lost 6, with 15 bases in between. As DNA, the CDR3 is TGTGCCAGCAGTTTTGGTTCCCAGCGCGGCGAGCAGTACTTC. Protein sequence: CASSFGSQRGEQYF.

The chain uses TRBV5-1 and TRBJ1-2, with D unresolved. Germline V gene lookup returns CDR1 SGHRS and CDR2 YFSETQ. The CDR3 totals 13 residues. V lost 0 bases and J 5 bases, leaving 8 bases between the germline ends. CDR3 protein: CASSLEPPYGYTF. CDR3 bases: TGCGCCAGCAGCTTGGAACCCCCTTATGGCTACACCTTC.

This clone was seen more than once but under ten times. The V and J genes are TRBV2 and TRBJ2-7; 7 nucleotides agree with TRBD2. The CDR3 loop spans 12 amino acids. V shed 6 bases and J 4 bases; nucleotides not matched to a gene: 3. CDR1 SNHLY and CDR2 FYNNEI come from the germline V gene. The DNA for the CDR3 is TGTGCCAGCAGGTTGGGAGGGTACGAGCAGTACGTC. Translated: CASRLGGYEQYV.

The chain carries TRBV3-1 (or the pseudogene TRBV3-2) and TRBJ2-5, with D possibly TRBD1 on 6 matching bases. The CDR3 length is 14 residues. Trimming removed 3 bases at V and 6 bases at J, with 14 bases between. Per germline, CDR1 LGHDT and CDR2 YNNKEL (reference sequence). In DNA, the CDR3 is TGTGCCAGCAGCCACGGGACATACGGCCAGACCCAGTACTTC. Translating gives CASSHGTYGQTQYF.

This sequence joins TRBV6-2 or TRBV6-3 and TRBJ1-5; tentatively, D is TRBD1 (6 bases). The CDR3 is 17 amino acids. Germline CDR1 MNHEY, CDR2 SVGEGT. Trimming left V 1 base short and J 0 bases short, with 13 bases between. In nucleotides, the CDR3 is TGTGCCAGCAGTTACTGGGACACGGTAAATAGCAATCAGCCCCAGCATTTT. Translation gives CASSYWDTVNSNQPQHF.

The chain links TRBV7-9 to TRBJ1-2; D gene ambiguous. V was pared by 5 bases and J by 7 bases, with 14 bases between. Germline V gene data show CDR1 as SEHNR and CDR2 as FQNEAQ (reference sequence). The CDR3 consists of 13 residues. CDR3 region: CASSSSLSAGYTF. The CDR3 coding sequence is TGTGCCAGCAGCAGCAGCCTCAGCGCTGGCTACACCTTC.

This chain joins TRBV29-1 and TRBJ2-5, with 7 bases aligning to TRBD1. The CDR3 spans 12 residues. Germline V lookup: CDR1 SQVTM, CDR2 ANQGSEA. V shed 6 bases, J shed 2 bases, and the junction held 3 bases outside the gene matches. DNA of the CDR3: TGCAGCGTCACGGGACAGCAAGAGACCCAGTACTTC. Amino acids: CSVTGQQETQYF.

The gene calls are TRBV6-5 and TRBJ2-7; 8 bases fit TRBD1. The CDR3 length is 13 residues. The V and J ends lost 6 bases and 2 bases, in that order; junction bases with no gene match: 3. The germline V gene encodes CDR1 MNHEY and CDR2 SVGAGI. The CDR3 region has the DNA TGTGCCAGCAGGACAGGGGCCCCCTACGAGCAGTACTTC. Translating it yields CASRTGAPYEQYF.

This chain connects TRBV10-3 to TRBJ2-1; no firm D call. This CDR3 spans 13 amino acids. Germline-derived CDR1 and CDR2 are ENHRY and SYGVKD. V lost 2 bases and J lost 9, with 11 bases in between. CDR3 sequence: CAISETASGEQFF. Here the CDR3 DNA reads TGTGCCATCAGTGAGACCGCCTCGGGTGAGCAGTTCTTC.

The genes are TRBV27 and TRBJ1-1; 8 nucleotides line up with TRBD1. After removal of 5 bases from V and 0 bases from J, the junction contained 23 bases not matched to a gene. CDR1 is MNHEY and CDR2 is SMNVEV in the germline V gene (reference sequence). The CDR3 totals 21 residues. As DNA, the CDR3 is TGTGCCAGCAGTGGGCGAGGACAGGGTAGGGGGGGATATGGGCTGAACACTGAAGCTTTCTTT. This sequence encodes CASSGRGQGRGGYGLNTEAFF.

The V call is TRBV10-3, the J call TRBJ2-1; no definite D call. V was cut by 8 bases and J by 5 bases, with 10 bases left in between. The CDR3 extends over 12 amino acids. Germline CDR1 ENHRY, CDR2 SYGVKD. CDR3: CAIRVLNNEQFF. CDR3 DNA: TGTGCCATCCGGGTCCTAAACAATGAGCAGTTCTTC.

Here the CDR3 reads CASSLGAYSGNTIYF. CDR3 DNA sequence: TGTGCCAGCAGCTTAGGGGCTTACTCTGGAAACACCATATATTTT. The chain recombines TRBV7-8 with TRBJ1-3, with unresolved D. CDR3 length: 15 amino acids. CDR1 SGHVS and CDR2 FQNEAQ come from the germline V gene. With 1 base removed from V and 0 bases from J, the gap between germline ends came to 7 bases.

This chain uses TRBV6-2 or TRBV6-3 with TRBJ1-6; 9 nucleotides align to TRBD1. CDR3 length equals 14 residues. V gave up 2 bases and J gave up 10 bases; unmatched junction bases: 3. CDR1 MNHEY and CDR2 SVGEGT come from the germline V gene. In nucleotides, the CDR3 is TGTGCCAGCAGTTACACACAGGGGGCCTCACCCCTCCACTTT. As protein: CASSYTQGASPLHF.